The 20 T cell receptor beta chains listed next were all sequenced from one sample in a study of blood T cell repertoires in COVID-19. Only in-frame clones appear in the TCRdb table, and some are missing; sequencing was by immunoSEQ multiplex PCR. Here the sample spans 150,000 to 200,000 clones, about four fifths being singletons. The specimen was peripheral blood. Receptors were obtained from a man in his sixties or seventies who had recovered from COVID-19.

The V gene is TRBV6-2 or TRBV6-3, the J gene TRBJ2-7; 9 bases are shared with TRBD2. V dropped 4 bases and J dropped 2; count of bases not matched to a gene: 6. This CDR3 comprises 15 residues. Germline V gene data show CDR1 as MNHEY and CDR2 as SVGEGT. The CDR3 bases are TGTGCCAGCAGTTCTTTTAGCGGGAGTCCCTACGAGCAGTACTTC. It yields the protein CASSSFSGSPYEQYF.

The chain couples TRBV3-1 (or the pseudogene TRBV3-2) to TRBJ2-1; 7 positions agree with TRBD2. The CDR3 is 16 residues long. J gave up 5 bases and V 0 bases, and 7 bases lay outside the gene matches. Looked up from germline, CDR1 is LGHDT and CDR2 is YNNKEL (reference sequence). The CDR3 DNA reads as TGTGCCAGCAGCCAAGACCCAGCGGGGAGGAACAATGAGCAGTTCTTC. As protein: CASSQDPAGRNNEQFF.

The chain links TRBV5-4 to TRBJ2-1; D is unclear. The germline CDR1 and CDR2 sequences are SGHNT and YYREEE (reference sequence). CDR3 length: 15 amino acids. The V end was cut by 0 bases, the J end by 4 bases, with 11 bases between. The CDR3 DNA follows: TGTGCCAGCAGCTTGGACAGCCAAATATACAATGAGCAGTTCTTC. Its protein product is CASSLDSQIYNEQFF. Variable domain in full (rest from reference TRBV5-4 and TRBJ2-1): ETGVTQSPTHLIKTRGQQVTLRCSSQSGHNTVSWYQQALGQGPQFIFQYYREEENGRGNFPPRFSGLQFPNYSSELNVNALELDDSALYLCASSLDSQIYNEQFFGPGTRLTVL.

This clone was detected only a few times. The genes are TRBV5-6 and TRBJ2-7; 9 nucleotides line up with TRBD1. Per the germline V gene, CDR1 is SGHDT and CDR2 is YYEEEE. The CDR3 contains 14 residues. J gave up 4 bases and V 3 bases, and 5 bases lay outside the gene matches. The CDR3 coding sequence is TGTGCCAGCAGCTGGGGACAGGGCGGGTACGAGCAGTACTTC. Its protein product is CASSWGQGGYEQYF.

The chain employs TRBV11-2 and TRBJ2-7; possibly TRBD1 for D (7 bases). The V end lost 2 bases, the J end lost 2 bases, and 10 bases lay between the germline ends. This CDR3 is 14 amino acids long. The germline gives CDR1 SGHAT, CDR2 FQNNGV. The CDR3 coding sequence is TGTGCCAGCAGCTTACAGGGGGGCCCCTACGAGCAGTACTTC. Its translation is CASSLQGGPYEQYF.

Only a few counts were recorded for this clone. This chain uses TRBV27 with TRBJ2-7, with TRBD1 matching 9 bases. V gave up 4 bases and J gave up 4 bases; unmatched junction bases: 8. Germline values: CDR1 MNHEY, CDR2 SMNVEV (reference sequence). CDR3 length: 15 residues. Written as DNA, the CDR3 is TGTGCCAGCAGTTCACAAGGGACAGGGATATACGAGCAGTACTTC. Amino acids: CASSSQGTGIYEQYF.

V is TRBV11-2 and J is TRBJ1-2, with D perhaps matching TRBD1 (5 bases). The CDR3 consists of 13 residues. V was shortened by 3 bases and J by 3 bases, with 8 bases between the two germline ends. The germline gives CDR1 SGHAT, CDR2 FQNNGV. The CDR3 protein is CASSLAQDYGYTF. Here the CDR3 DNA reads TGTGCCAGCAGCTTGGCACAGGACTATGGCTACACCTTC.

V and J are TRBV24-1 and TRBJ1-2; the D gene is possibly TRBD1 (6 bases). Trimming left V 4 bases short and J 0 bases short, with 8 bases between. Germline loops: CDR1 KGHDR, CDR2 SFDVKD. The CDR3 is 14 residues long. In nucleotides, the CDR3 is TGTGCCACCAGTGACAGGGGAACTAACTATGGCTACACCTTC. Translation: CATSDRGTNYGYTF.

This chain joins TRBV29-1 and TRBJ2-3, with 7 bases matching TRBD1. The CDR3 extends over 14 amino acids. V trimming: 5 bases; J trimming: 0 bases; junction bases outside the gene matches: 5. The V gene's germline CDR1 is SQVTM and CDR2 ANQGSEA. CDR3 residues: CSVTRDRSTDTQYF. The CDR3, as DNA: TGCAGCGTTACAAGGGACAGAAGCACAGATACGCAGTATTTT.

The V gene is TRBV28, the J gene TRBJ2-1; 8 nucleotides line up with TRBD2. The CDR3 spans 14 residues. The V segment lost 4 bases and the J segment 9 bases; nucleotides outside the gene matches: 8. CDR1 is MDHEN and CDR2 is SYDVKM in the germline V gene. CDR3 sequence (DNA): TGTGCCAGCAGTTCCGGGACTAGTATAAGTGAGCAGTTCTTC. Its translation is CASSSGTSISEQFF.

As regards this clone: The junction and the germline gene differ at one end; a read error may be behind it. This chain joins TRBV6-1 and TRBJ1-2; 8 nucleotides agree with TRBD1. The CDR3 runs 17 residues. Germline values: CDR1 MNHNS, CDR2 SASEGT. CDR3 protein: CASSEGQGVGEGYGYTF. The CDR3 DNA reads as TGTGCCAGCAGCGAAGGACAGGGTGTTGGCGAAGGCTATGGCTACACCTTC.

CDR3 sequence reads: CASSQGLWDNQPQHF. In DNA, the CDR3 is TGTGCCAGCAGCCAGGGATTATGGGACAATCAGCCCCAGCATTTT. The chain carries TRBV2 and TRBJ1-5, with TRBD1 as a possible D gene (5 bases). Germline CDR1 and CDR2: SNHLY and FYNNEI. The CDR3 spans 15 residues. The V end was cut by 6 bases, the J end by 3 bases, with 15 bases between.

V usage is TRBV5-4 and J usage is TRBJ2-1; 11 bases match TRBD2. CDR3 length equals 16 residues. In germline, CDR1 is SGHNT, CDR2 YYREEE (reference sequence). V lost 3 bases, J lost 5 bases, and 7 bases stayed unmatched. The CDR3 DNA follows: TGTGCCAGCAGCTCTCCGGTAGCGGGAGGGAACAATGAGCAGTTCTTC. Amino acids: CASSSPVAGGNNEQFF. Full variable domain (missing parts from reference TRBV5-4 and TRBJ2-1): ETGVTQSPTHLIKTRGQQVTLRCSSQSGHNTVSWYQQALGQGPQFIFQYYREEENGRGNFPPRFSGLQFPNYSSELNVNALELDDSALYLCASSSPVAGGNNEQFFGPGTRLTVL.

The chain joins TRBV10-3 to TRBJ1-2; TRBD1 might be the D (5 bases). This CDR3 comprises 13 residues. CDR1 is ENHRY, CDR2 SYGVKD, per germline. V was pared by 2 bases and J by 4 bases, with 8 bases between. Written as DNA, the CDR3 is TGTGCCATCAGTGAGGGGCAGGGCTATGGCTACACCTTC. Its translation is CAISEGQGYGYTF.

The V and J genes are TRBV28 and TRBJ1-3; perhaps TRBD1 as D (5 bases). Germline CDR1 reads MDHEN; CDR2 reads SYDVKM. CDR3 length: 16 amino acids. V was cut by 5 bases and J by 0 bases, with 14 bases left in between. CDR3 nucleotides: TGTGCCAGCAGTCCCACTGGGGCAAACTCTGGAAACACCATATATTTT. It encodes CASSPTGANSGNTIYF.

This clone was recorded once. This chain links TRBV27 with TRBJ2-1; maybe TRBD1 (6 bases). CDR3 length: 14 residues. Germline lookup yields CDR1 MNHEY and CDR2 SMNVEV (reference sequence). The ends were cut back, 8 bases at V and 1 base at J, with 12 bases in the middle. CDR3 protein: CASGRGPSYNEQFF. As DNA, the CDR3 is TGTGCCAGCGGCAGGGGTCCGTCCTACAATGAGCAGTTCTTC.

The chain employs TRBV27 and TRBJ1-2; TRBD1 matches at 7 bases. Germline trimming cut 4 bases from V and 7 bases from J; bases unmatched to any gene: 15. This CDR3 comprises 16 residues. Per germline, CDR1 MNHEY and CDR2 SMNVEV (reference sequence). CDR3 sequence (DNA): TGTGCCAGCAGTTCCTTGGGGACAGAGTACAGGAGTGGCTACACCTTC. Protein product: CASSSLGTEYRSGYTF.

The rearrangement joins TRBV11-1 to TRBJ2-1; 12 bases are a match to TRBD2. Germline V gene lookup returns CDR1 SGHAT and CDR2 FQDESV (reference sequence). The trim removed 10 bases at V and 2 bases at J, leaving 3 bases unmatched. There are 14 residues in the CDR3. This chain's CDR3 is CATLAGGTYNEQFF. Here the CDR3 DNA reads TGTGCCACTCTAGCGGGGGGGACCTACAATGAGCAGTTCTTC.

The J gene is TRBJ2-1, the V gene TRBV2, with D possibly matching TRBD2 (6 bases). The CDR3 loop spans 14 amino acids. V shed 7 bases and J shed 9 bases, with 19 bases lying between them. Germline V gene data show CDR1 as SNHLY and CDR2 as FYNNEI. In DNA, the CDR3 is TGTGCCAGCACCCGAGGGGACTTCGGTGGTGAGCAGTTCTTC. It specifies CASTRGDFGGEQFF.

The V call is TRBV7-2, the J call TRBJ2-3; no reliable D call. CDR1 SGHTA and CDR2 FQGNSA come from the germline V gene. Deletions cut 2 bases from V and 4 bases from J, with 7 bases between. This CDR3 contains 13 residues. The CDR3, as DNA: TGTGCCAGCAGCTTAAGACGGGCAGATACGCAGTATTTT. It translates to CASSLRRADTQYF.